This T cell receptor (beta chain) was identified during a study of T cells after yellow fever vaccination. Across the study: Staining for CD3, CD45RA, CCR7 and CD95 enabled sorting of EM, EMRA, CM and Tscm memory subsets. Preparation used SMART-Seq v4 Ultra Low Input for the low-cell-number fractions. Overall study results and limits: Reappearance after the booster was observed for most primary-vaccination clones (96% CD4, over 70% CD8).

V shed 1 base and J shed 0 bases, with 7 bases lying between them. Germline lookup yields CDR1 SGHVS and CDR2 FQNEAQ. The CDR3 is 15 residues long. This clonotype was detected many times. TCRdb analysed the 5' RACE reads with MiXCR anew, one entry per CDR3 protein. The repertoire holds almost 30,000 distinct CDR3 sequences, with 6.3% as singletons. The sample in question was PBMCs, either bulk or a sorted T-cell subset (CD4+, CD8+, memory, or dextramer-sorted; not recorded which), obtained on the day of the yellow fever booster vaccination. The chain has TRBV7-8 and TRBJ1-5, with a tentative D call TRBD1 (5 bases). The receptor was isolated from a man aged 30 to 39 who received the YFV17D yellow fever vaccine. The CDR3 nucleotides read TGTGCCAGCAGCTTAGGGGGGATTAGCAATCAGCCCCAGCATTTT. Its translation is CASSLGGISNQPQHF.